The 25 T cell receptor beta chains in this list originate from one sample, sequenced in a study of cytomegalovirus exposure and HLA in healthy donors. The PCR used 60 Vbeta and 13 Jbeta primers. Data came from immunoSEQ multiplex PCR; TCRdb stores just in-frame clones and leaves some out. This sample yields about 160,000 clones, of which around 76% are seen a single time; 1.3% to 1.5% belongs to the top ten. Sample: PBMCs. The receptors here all came from a man between 60 and 75 years old in good health and CMV-seronegative.

As to this clone: The junction does not match germline at one end; this may be a read error. J is TRBJ1-1 and V is TRBV7-9; weak D call: TRBD1 (5 bases). The CDR3 runs 16 residues. Germline assignment: CDR1 SEHNR and CDR2 FQNEAQ (reference sequence). The CDR3 spells CSSSFSFWQGNTEAFF. CDR3 nucleotide sequence: TGTTCCAGCAGCTTTAGTTTTTGGCAGGGAAACACTGAAGCTTTCTTT.

There are a few counts of this clone. The V and J genes are TRBV5-1 and TRBJ2-2; 9 positions agree with TRBD1. This CDR3 spans 15 amino acids. The V segment lost 3 bases and the J segment 5 bases; nucleotides outside the gene matches: 5. Germline-derived CDR1 and CDR2 are SGHRS and YFSETQ. As DNA, the CDR3 is TGCGCCAGCAGCTGGGACAGGGCGGGGACCGGGGAGCTGTTTTTT. It yields the protein CASSWDRAGTGELFF.

This clone was seen more than once but under ten times. This chain links TRBV6-5 with TRBJ1-4; TRBD1 aligns across 7 bases. V lost 7 bases and J lost 6; bases outside the gene matches: 8. CDR1 MNHEY and CDR2 SVGAGI come from the germline V gene. CDR3 size: 14 residues. CDR3 residues: CASTKNRGDEKLFF. The DNA of the CDR3 is TGTGCCAGCACCAAAAACAGGGGCGATGAAAAACTGTTTTTT.

This clone was picked up one time. This chain connects TRBV10-1 to TRBJ1-1; TRBD1 is a possible D gene (5 bases). CDR1 and CDR2 from the germline V gene are WNHNN and SYGVQD (reference sequence). V was pared by 0 bases and J by 1 base, with 9 bases between. The CDR3 spans 15 residues. The CDR3, as DNA: TGCGCCAGCAGTGAGTCGATAGGGGCGAACACTGAAGCTTTCTTT. It yields the protein CASSESIGANTEAFF.

The chain combines TRBV7-8 with TRBJ2-7, with D maybe TRBD2 (6 bases). The V gene lost 2 bases and the J gene lost 6 bases, with 20 bases spanning the gap. CDR3 length: 16 residues. Germline-derived CDR1 and CDR2 are SGHVS and FQNEAQ. CDR3 sequence: CASSLNAPGTRGEQYF. DNA for the CDR3: TGTGCCAGCAGCTTAAATGCCCCCGGGACGCGGGGCGAGCAGTACTTC.

The genes are TRBV6-1 and TRBJ2-2; D is ambiguous. This CDR3 is built from 14 residues. Trimming shortened V by 1 base and J by 7 bases, and 10 bases separated the two germline ends. Germline lookup yields CDR1 MNHNS and CDR2 SASEGT. The CDR3 here is CASSEEAGIGELFF. The CDR3 coding sequence is TGTGCCAGCAGTGAAGAAGCAGGCATCGGGGAGCTGTTTTTT.

V and J are TRBV28 and TRBJ2-7, with D perhaps matching TRBD2 (6 bases). The CDR3 totals 13 residues. Germline V gene sequence: CDR1 MDHEN, CDR2 SYDVKM. Trimming removed 3 bases from V and 4 bases from J, with 10 bases in between. The CDR3 protein is CASSFGTPYEQYF. CDR3 bases: TGTGCCAGCAGTTTCGGGACTCCTTACGAGCAGTACTTC.

J is TRBJ2-7 and V is TRBV18, with unresolved D. Trimming stripped 2 bases from V and 3 bases from J, with 8 bases between. The CDR3 length is 13 residues. Germline V CDR1 and CDR2: KGHSH, LQKENI. CDR3 loop: CASSPAAHYEQYF. The CDR3 bases are TGTGCCAGCTCACCAGCAGCGCACTACGAGCAGTACTTC.

This clone was detected a few times. The chain couples TRBV30 to TRBJ1-1; no reliable D call. This CDR3 is 12 amino acids long. V was cut by 4 bases and J by 0 bases, with 6 bases left in between. Germline CDR1 reads GTSNPN; CDR2 reads SVGIG (reference sequence). The CDR3 DNA follows: TGTGCCTGGAACGAGCTGAACACTGAAGCTTTCTTT. Translated: CAWNELNTEAFF.

The table lists this clone with a few counts. The chain links TRBV28 to TRBJ1-2; 8 bases map to TRBD1. V lost 6 bases and J lost 6; bases outside the gene matches: 9. CDR3 length equals 14 residues. Germline V gene sequence: CDR1 MDHEN, CDR2 SYDVKM. CDR3 nucleotides: TGTGCCAGCAGACCCGCGGACAGGGTTCATGGCTACACCTTC. Amino acid sequence: CASRPADRVHGYTF.

This clone was detected once. As DNA, the CDR3 is TGTGCCAGCAGTCTGTCTAGCGGGGATTACAATGAGCAGTTCTTC. It yields the protein CASSLSSGDYNEQFF. The chain couples TRBV7-2 to TRBJ2-1; 9 bases are shared with TRBD2. The germline CDR1 and CDR2 sequences are SGHTA and FQGNSA. The CDR3 is made up of 15 amino acids. V gave up 6 bases and J gave up 4 bases; unmatched junction bases: 7.

The chain uses TRBV5-4 and TRBJ2-5; 11 positions match TRBD1. There are 14 residues in the CDR3. From germline, CDR1 is SGHNT and CDR2 YYREEE (reference sequence). J lost 5 bases, V lost 4 bases, and 4 bases had no gene match. The CDR3 DNA reads as TGTGCCAGCAGCGGACAGGGGGCGGTTGAGACCCAGTACTTC. Its protein product is CASSGQGAVETQYF.

This chain uses TRBV4-3 with TRBJ2-7; D gene unclear. Trimming cost V 3 bases and J 5 bases, with 14 bases left between them. CDR3 length: 14 residues. In germline, CDR1 is LGHNA, CDR2 YSLEER. The CDR3 is CASSHGAGRNEQYF. The CDR3 nucleotides read TGCGCCAGCAGCCACGGTGCAGGCAGAAACGAGCAGTACTTC.

V and J are TRBV6-5 and TRBJ2-2; 11 positions match TRBD1. CDR3 length: 14 residues. V shed 6 bases and J 6 bases; nucleotides not matched to a gene: 3. The germline gives CDR1 MNHEY, CDR2 SVGAGI. The CDR3 sequence is CASSPDRGPGELFF. The CDR3 DNA is TGTGCCAGCAGCCCGGACAGGGGGCCCGGGGAGCTGTTTTTT.

The chain has TRBV27 and TRBJ2-1, with D possibly being TRBD2 (5 bases). The V end lost 0 bases, the J end lost 8 bases, and 8 bases lay between the germline ends. CDR1 is MNHEY and CDR2 is SMNVEV in the germline V gene (reference sequence). The CDR3 covers 13 residues. Here the CDR3 reads CASSLSLADEQFF. The CDR3 coding sequence is TGTGCCAGCAGTTTATCCCTAGCCGATGAGCAGTTCTTC.

The V and J genes are TRBV2 and TRBJ2-1, with D possibly being TRBD2 (5 bases). V was cut by 7 bases and J by 0 bases, with 16 bases left in between. CDR3 size: 16 residues. Germline V gene lookup returns CDR1 SNHLY and CDR2 FYNNEI. For the CDR3, the DNA is TGTGCCAGCACACGTGGAGGCGGTAGCTCCTACAATGAGCAGTTCTTC. Translation: CASTRGGGSSYNEQFF.

The rearrangement links TRBV7-7 to TRBJ2-2; 7 positions agree with TRBD1. The CDR3 is 17 residues long. Germline V gene lookup returns CDR1 SSHAT and CDR2 FNYEAQ (reference sequence). The trim removed 0 bases at V and 5 bases at J, leaving 9 bases unmatched. In DNA form, the CDR3 reads TGTGCCAGCAGCTTAGCGGCAGGGGCAGGGGGAACCGGGGAGCTGTTTTTT. It codes for CASSLAAGAGGTGELFF.

This clone appeared once. The chain combines TRBV5-6 with TRBJ2-3, with D possibly TRBD2 on 6 matching bases. The length of the CDR3 is 18 residues. Trimming stripped 0 bases from V and 1 base from J, with 18 bases between. Germline V gene data show CDR1 as SGHDT and CDR2 as YYEEEE. The CDR3 reads CASSLGRAGPGGTDTQYF. The CDR3 DNA reads TGTGCCAGCAGCTTGGGCCGTGCGGGACCTGGGGGCACAGATACGCAGTATTTT.

CDR3 protein: CASSQDGGTGNKKQFF. CDR3 nucleotides: TGTGCCAGCAGCCAAGATGGCGGGACAGGGAACAAAAAGCAGTTCTTC. The V call is TRBV4-2, the J call TRBJ2-1; 9 nucleotides match TRBD1. The CDR3 consists of 16 residues. V gave up 0 bases and J gave up 11 bases; unmatched junction bases: 11. Germline CDR1 LGHNA, CDR2 YNFKEQ.

V and J are TRBV15 and TRBJ2-5; 7 nucleotides match TRBD2. Losses at the gene ends were 0 bases for V and 5 bases for J; bases not matched to a gene: 9. The CDR3 sequence is 16 residues long. Germline CDR1 and CDR2: LNHNV and YYDKDF (reference sequence). The CDR3 spells CATSRETLAEAETQYF. CDR3 nucleotides: TGTGCCACCAGCAGAGAAACTCTAGCGGAGGCGGAGACCCAGTACTTC.

The chain is built from TRBV19 and TRBJ2-6; 8 positions match TRBD2. The J segment lost 4 bases and the V segment lost 4 bases, leaving 15 bases of the junction unmatched. This CDR3 spans 19 amino acids. CDR1 is LNHDA, CDR2 SQIVND, per germline (reference sequence). CDR3 DNA: TGTGCCAGTAGTACCCACGCCGGGGGGGCGCTGTGGGGGGCCAACGTCCTGACTTTC. This encodes CASSTHAGGALWGANVLTF.

The chain links TRBV7-2 to TRBJ1-2, with a weak D call TRBD1 (5 bases). V was clipped by 2 bases and J by 6 bases, with 13 bases between them. CDR1 and CDR2 (germline): SGHTA, FQGNSA. The CDR3 has 14 amino acids. The CDR3, as DNA: TGTGCCAGCAGCTTAAGCAGGGATCGAGATGGCTACACCTTC. Residues: CASSLSRDRDGYTF.

This chain joins TRBV29-1 and TRBJ2-1; D gene uncertain. Germline-derived CDR1 and CDR2 are SQVTM and ANQGSEA. Trimming pared 6 bases from V and 4 bases from J, leaving 10 bases between. The CDR3 consists of 12 residues. CDR3 sequence reads: CSVWSSYNEQFF. The CDR3 region has the DNA TGCAGCGTCTGGAGTTCTTACAATGAGCAGTTCTTC.

This clone was seen a few times. The J gene is TRBJ2-1, the V gene TRBV5-1; D might be TRBD2 (5 bases). The ends were cut back, 0 bases at V and 5 bases at J, with 12 bases in the middle. Germline CDR1 reads SGHRS; CDR2 reads YFSETQ. This CDR3 is built from 15 residues. CDR3 in amino acids: CASSLATTRNNEQFF. CDR3 nucleotide sequence: TGCGCCAGCAGCTTGGCGACTACGCGGAACAATGAGCAGTTCTTC.

The chain uses TRBV11-2 and TRBJ2-5, with D possibly TRBD1 on 6 matching bases. This CDR3 contains 14 residues. V dropped 5 bases and J dropped 5 bases, with 15 bases sitting between them. Germline V gene data show CDR1 as SGHAT and CDR2 as FQNNGV. Written as DNA, the CDR3 is TGTGCCAGCAGCAACCAGGGGTCCCGGGAGACCCAGTACTTC. Its protein is CASSNQGSRETQYF.